Reported below is one T cell receptor (beta chain). The data originate from a study of shared clonotypes between healthy human individuals. Produced via immunoSEQ multiplex PCR; TCRdb's table is partial and in-frame only. The table records a few million clones, around 90% of them present only once. The V and J ends lost 5 bases and 0 bases respectively, with 14 bases between them. The CDR3 extends over 16 amino acids. CDR1 is SGHVS and CDR2 is FQNEAQ in the germline V gene. The source of this sequence is a man between 18 and 29 years old in good health. Some clones in this sample may be carry-over from other donors' samples. The chain has TRBV7-8 and TRBJ2-1; D is possibly TRBD1 or TRBD2 (5 bases each). The sample was naive CD4+ T cells from PBMCs. Indicated subset: CD45RA+ positively selected. This CDR3 is CASSRDQTSSYNEQFF. CDR3 nucleotides: TGTGCCAGCAGCCGGGACCAAACGAGCTCCTACAATGAGCAGTTCTTC.